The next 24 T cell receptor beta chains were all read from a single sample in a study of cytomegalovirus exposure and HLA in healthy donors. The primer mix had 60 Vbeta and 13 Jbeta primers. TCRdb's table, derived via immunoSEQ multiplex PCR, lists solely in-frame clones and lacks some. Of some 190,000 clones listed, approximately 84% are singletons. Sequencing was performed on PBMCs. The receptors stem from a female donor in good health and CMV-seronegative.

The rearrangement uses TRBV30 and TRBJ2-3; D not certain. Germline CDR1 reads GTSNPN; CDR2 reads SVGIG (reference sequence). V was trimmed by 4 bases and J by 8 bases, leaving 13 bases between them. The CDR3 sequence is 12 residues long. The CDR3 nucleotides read TGTGCCTGGAACGACTCGGGTGGTACGCAGTATTTT. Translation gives CAWNDSGGTQYF.

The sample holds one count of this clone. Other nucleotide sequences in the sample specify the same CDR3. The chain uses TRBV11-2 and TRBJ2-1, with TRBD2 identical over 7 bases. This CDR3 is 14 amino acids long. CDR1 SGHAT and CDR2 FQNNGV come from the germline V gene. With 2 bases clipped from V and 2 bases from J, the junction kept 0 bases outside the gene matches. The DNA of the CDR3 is TGTGCCAGCAGCTTACTAGCGGCCTACAATGAGCAGTTCTTC. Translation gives CASSLLAAYNEQFF.

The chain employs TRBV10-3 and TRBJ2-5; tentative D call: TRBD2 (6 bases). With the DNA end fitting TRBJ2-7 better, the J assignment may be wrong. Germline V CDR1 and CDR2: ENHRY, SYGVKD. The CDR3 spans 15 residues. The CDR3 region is CAISEPGLVTYEQYF. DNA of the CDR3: TGTGCCATCAGTGAACCGGGACTGGTTACCTACGAGCAGTACTTC.

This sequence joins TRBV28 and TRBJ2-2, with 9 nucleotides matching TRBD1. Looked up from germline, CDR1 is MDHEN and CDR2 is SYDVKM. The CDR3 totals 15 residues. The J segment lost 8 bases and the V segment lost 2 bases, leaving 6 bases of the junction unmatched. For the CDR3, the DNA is TGTGCCAGCAGTTTAGGACAGGGGCTTCTTGGGGAGCTGTTTTTT. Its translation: CASSLGQGLLGELFF.

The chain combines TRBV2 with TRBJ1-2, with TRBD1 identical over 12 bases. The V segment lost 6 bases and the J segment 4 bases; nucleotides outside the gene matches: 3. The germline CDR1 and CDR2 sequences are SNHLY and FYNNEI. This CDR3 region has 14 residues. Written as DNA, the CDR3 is TGTGCCAGCAGAGGGACAGGGGGCGTCTATGGCTACACCTTC. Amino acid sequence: CASRGTGGVYGYTF. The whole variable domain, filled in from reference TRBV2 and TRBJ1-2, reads EPEVTQTPSHQVTQMGQEVILRCVPISNHLYFYWYRQILGQKVEFLVSFYNNEISEKSEIFDDQFSVERPDGSNFTLKIRSTKLEDSAMYFCASRGTGGVYGYTFGSGTRLTVV.

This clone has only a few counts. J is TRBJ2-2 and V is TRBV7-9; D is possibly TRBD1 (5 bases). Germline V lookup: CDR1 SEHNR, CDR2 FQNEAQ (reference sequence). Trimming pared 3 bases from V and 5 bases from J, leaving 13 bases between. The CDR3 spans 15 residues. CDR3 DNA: TGTGCCAGCAGCTTGGCACAGGTTGATACCGGGGAGCTGTTTTTT. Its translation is CASSLAQVDTGELFF.

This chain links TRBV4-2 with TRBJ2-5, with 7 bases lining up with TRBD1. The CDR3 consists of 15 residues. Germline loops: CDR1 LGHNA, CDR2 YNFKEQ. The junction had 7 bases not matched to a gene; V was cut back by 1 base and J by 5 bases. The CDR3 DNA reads TGTGCCAGCAGCCAAGGAGACAGGGATGAGGAGACCCAGTACTTC. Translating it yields CASSQGDRDEETQYF.

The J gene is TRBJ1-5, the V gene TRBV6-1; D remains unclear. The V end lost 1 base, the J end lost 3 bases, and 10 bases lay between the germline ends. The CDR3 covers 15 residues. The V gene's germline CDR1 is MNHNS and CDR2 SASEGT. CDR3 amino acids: CASSEVGGYNQPQHF. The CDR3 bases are TGTGCCAGCAGTGAAGTCGGAGGATACAATCAGCCCCAGCATTTT.

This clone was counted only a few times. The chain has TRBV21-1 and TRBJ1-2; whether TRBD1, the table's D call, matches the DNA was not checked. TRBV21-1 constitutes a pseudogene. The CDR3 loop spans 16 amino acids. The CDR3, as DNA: TGTGCCAGCACCTCAGTCCGACAGGTTGGGGGCTATGGCTACACCTTC. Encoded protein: CASTSVRQVGGYGYTF.

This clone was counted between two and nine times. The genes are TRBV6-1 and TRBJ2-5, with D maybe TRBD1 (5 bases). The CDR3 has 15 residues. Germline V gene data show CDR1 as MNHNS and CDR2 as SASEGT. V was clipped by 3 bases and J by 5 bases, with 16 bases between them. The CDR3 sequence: CASSDAGSIRETQYF. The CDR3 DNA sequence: TGTGCCAGCAGTGATGCAGGGTCGATCCGGGAGACCCAGTACTTC.

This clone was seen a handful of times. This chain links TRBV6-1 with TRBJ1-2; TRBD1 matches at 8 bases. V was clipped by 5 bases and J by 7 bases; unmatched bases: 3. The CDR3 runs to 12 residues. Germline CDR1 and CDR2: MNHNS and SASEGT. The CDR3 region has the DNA TGTGCCAGCAGTCTGACAGGGGTTGGCTACACCTTC. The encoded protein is CASSLTGVGYTF.

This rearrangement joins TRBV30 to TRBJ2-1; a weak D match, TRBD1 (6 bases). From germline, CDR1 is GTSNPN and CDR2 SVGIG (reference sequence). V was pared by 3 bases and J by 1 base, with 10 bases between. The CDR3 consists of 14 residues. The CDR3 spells CAWRRQGSYNEQFF. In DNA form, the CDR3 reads TGTGCCTGGAGGAGGCAGGGGTCCTACAATGAGCAGTTCTTC.

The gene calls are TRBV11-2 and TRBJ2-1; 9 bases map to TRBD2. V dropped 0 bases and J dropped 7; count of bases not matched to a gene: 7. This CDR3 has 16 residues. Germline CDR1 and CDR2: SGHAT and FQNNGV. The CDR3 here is CASSLDAGGPRNEQFF. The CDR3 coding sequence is TGTGCCAGCAGCTTAGATGCGGGGGGGCCACGAAATGAGCAGTTCTTC.

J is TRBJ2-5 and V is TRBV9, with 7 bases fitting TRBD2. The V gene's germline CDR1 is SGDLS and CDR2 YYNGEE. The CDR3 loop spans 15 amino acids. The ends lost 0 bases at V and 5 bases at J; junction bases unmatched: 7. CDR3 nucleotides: TGTGCCAGCAGCGTAGCTAGCGGTCTGTTGGAGACCCAGTACTTC. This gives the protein CASSVASGLLETQYF.

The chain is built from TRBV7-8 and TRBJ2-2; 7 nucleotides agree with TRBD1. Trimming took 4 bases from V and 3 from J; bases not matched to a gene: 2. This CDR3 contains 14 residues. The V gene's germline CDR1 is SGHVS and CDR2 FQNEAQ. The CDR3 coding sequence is TGTGCCAGCAGCTCGGGGACAGACACCGGGGAGCTGTTTTTT. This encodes CASSSGTDTGELFF.

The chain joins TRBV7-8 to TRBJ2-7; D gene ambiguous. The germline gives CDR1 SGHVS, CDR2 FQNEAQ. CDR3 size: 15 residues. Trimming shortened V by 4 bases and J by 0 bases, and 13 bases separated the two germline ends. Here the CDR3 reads CASSSRLLDSYEQYF. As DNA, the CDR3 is TGTGCCAGCAGCTCCCGTCTCCTAGACTCCTACGAGCAGTACTTC.

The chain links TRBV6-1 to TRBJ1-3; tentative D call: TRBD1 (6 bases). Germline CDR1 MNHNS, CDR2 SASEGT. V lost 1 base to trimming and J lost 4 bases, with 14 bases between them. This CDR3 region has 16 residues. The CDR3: CASSEEGHRVGNTIYF. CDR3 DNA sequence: TGTGCCAGCAGTGAAGAGGGTCACAGGGTCGGAAACACCATATATTTT.

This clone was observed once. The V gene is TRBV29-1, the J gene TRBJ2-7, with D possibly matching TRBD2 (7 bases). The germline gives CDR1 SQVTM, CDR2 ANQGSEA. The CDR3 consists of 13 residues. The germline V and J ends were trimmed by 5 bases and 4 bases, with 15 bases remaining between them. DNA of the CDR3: TGCAGCGTTCGGGGGGCAGGATCATACGAGCAGTACTTC. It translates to CSVRGAGSYEQYF.

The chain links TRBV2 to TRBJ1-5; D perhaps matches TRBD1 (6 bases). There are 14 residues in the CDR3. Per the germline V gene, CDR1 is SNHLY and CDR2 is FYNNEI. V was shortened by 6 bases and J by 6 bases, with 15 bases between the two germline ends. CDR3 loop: CASRGDIESQPQHF. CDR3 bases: TGTGCCAGCAGGGGGGACATCGAGTCTCAGCCCCAGCATTTT.

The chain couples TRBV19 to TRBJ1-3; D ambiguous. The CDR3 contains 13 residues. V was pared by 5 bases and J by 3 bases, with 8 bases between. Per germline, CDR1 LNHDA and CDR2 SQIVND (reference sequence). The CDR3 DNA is TGTGCCAGTAGTGGGCTTGGTGGAAACACCATATATTTT. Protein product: CASSGLGGNTIYF. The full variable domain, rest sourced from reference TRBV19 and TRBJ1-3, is DGGITQSPKYLFRKEGQNVTLSCEQNLNHDAMYWYRQDPGQGLRLIYYSQIVNDFQKGDIAEGYSVSREKKESFPLTVTSAQKNPTAFYLCASSGLGGNTIYFGEGSWLTVV.

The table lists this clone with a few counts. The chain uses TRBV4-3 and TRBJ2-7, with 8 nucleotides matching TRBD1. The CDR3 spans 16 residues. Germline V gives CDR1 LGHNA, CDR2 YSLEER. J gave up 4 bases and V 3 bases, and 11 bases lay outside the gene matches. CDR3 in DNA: TGCGCCAGCAGCCACTCCGGGACAGGCCATTTATACGAGCAGTACTTC. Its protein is CASSHSGTGHLYEQYF.

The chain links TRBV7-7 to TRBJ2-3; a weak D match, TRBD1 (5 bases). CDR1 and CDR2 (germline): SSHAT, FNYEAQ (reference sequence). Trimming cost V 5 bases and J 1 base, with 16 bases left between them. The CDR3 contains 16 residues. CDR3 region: CASSDATGRGTDTQYF. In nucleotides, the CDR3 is TGTGCCAGCAGCGATGCAACAGGCCGGGGCACAGATACGCAGTATTTT.

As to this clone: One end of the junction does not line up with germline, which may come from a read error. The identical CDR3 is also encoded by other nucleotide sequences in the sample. DNA for the CDR3: TGCGCCAGCAGGCGTATGTCTGAAGCTTTCTTT. Encoded protein: CASRRMSEAFF. The gene calls are TRBV6-5 and TRBJ1-1, with D unclear. The CDR3 is 11 amino acids. Germline V gene data show CDR1 as MNHEY and CDR2 as SVGAGI.

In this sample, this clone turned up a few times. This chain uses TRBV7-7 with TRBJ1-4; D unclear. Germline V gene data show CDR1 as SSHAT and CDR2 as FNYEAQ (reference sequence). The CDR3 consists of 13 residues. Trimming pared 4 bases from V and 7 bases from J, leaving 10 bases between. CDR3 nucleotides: TGTGCCAGCAGCTCCTCGACGGGTGAAAAACTGTTTTTT. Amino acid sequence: CASSSSTGEKLFF.